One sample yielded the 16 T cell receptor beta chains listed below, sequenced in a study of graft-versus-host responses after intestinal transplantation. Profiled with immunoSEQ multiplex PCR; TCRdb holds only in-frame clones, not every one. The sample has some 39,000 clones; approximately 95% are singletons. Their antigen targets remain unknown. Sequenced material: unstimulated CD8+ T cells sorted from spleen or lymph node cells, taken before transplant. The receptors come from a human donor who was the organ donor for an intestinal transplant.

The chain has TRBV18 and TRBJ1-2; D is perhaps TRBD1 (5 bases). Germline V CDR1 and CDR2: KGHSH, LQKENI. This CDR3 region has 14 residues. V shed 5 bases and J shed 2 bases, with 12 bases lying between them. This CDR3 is CASSTMDTNYGYTF. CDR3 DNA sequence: TGTGCCAGCTCAACTATGGACACAAACTATGGCTACACCTTC. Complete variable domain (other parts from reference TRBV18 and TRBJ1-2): NAGVMQNPRHLVRRRGQEARLRCSPMKGHSHVYWYRQLPEEGLKFMVYLQKENIIDESGMPKERFSAEFPKEGPSILRIQQVVRGDSAAYFCASSTMDTNYGYTFGSGTRLTVV.

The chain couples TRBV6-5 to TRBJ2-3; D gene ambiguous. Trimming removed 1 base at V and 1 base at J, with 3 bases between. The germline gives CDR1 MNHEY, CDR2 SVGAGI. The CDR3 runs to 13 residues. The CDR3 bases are TGTGCCAGCAGTTACTTTGGCACAGATACGCAGTATTTT. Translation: CASSYFGTDTQYF.

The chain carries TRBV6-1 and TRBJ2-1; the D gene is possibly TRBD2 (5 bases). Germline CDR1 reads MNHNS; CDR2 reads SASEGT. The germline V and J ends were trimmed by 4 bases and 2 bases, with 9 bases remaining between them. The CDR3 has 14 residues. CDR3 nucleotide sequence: TGTGCCAGCAGTGTTGCCGGGGCCTACAATGAGCAGTTCTTC. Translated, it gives CASSVAGAYNEQFF.

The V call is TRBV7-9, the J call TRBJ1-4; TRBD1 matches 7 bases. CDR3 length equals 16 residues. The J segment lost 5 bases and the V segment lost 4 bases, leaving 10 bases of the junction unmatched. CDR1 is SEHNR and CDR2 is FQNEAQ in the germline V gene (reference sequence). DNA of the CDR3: TGTGCCAGCAGCTCATCTCACAGGGGCAAGAATGAAAAACTGTTTTTT. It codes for CASSSSHRGKNEKLFF.

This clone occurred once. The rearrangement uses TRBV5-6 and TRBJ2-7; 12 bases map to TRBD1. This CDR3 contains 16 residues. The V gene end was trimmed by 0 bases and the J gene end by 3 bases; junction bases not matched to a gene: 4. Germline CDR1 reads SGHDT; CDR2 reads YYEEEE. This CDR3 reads CASSLEGTGGFYEQYF. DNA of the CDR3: TGTGCCAGCAGCTTGGAAGGGACAGGGGGCTTCTACGAGCAGTACTTC.

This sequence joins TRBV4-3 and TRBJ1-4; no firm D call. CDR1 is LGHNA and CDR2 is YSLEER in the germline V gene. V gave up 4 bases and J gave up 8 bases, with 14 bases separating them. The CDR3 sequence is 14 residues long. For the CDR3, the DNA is TGCGCCAGCAGCCCATCCGGGTTGGCGGAAAAACTGTTTTTT. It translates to CASSPSGLAEKLFF.

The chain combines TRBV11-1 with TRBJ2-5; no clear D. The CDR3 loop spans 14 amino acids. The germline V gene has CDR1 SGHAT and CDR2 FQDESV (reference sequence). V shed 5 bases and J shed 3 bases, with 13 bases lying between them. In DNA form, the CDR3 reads TGTGCCAGCAGCATCTGGACGGATGAAGAGACCCAGTACTTC. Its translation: CASSIWTDEETQYF.

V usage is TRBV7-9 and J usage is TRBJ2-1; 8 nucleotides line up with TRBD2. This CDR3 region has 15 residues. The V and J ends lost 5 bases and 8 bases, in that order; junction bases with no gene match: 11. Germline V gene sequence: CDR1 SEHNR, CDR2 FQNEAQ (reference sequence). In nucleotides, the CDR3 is TGTGCCAGCAGCCGAGGACTAGCACGAGTCGATGAGCAGTTCTTC. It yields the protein CASSRGLARVDEQFF.

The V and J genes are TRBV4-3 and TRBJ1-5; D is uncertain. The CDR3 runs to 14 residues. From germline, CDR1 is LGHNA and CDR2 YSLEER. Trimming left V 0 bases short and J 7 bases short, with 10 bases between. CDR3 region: CASSQDWSGQPQHF. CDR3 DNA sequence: TGCGCCAGCAGCCAAGATTGGAGTGGGCAGCCCCAGCATTTT.

The CDR3 nucleotides read TGTGCCAGCAGCGAGACAGGGTCAGGAAACACCATATATTTT. Amino acids: CASSETGSGNTIYF. This chain uses TRBV7-2 with TRBJ1-3; 7 positions agree with TRBD1. The CDR3 contains 14 residues. V was pared by 5 bases and J by 4 bases, with 5 bases of the junction left unmatched. The germline V gene encodes CDR1 SGHTA and CDR2 FQGNSA.

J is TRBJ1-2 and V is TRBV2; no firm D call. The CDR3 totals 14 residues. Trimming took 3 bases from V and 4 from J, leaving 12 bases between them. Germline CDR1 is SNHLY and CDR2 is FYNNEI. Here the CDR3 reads CASSDEGLAYGYTF. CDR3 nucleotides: TGTGCCAGCAGTGACGAGGGCTTAGCCTATGGCTACACCTTC.

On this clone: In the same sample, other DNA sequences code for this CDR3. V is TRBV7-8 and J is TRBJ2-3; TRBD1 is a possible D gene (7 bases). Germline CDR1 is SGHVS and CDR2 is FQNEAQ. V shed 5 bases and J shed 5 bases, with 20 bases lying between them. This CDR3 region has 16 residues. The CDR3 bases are TGTGCCAGCAGCCTAGGGGGCGGGGACCAGGAAGATACGCAGTATTTT. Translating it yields CASSLGGGDQEDTQYF.

The CDR3 spells CASTGLSPYEQYF. In DNA form, the CDR3 reads TGTGCCAGTACCGGACTCTCCCCCTACGAGCAGTACTTC. The chain has TRBV19 and TRBJ2-7; perhaps TRBD2 as D (5 bases). V lost 7 bases and J lost 2, with 12 bases in between. The germline CDR1 and CDR2 sequences are LNHDA and SQIVND (reference sequence). The CDR3 loop spans 13 amino acids.

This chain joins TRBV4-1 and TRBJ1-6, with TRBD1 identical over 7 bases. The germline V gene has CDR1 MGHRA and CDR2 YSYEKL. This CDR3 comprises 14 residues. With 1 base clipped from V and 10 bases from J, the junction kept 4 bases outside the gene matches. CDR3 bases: TGCGCCAGCAGCCAAGTTAAGGGGGCCTCACCCCTCCACTTT. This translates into CASSQVKGASPLHF.

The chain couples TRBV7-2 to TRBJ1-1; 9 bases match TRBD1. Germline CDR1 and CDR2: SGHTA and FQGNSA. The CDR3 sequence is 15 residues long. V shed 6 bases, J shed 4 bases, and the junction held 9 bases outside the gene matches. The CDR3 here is CASSPLDRGFTEAFF. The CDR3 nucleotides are TGTGCCAGCAGTCCTCTGGACAGGGGCTTCACTGAAGCTTTCTTT.

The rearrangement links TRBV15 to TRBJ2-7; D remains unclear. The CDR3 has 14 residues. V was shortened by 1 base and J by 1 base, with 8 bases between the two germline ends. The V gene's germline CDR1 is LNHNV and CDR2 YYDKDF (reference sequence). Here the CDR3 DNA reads TGTGCCACCAGCAGAGCGGCGGTTTCCTACGAGCAGTACTTC. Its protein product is CATSRAAVSYEQYF.